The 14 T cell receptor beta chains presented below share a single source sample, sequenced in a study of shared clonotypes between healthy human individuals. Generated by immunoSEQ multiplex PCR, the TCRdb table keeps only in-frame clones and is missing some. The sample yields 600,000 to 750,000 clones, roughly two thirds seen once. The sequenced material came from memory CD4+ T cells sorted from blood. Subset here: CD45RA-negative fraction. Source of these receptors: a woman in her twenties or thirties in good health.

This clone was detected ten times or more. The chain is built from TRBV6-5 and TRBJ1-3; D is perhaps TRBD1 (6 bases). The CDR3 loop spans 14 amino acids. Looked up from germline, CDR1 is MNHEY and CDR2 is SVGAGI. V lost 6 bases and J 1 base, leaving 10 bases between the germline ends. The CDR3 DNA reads TGTGCCAGCAGGAGCGACAGGTCTGGAAACACCATATATTTT. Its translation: CASRSDRSGNTIYF.

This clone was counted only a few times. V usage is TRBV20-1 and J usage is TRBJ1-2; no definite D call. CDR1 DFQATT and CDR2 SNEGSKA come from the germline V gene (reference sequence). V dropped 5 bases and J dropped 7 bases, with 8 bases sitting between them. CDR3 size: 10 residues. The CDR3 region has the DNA TGCAGTGCTCCCTTGGTTGGCTACACCTTC. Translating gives CSAPLVGYTF.

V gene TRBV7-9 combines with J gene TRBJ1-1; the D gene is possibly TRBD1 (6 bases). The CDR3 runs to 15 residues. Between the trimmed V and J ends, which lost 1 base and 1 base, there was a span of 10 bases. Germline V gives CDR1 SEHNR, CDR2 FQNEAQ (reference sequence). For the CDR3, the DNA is TGTGCCAGCAGCTTAGTCGGCAGGGGGAACACTGAAGCTTTCTTT. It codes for CASSLVGRGNTEAFF.

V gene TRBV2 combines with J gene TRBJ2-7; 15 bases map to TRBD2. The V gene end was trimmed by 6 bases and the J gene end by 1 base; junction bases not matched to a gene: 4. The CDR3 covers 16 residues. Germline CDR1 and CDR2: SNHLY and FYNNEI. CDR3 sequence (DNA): TGTGCCAGCAGCAAAGGGACTAGCGGGAGGTCCTACGAGCAGTACTTC. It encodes CASSKGTSGRSYEQYF.

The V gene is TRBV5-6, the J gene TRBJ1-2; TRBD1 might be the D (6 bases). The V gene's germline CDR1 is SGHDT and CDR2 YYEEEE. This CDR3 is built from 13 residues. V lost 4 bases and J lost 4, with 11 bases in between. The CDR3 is CASSARGSYGYTF. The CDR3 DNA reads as TGTGCCAGCAGCGCAAGGGGGAGCTATGGCTACACCTTC.

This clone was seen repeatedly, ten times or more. The CDR3 region has the DNA TGTGCCAGTAGTCTACGGGACAGGGTGAATACGCAGTATTTT. Encoded protein: CASSLRDRVNTQYF. V gene TRBV19 combines with J gene TRBJ2-3; 9 nucleotides agree with TRBD1. Germline CDR1 reads LNHDA; CDR2 reads SQIVND (reference sequence). This CDR3 has 14 amino acids. V lost 5 bases to trimming and J lost 7 bases; unmatched junction nucleotides: 7.

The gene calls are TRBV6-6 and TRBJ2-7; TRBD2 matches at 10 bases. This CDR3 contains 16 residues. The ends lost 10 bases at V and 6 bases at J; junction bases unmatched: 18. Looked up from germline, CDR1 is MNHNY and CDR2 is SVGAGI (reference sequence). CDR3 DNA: TGTGCCACCAAACACCGGGTGCTAGCGGGAGAGGCCGAGCAGTACTTC. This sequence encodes CATKHRVLAGEAEQYF.

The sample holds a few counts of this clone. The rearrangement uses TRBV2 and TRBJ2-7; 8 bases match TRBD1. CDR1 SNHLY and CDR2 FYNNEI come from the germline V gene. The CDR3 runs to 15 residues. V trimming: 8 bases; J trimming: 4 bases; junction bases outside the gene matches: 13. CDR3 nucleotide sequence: TGTGCCAGCGTTGAACTTCAGGGGGCTATTTACGAGCAGTACTTC. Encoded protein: CASVELQGAIYEQYF.

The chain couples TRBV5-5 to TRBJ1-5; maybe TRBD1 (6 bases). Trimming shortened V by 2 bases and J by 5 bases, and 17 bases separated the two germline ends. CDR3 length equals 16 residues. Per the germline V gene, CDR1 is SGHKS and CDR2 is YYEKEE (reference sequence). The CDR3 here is CASSFSTGKGYQPQHF. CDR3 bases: TGTGCCAGCAGCTTTTCAACAGGGAAAGGCTATCAGCCCCAGCATTTT.

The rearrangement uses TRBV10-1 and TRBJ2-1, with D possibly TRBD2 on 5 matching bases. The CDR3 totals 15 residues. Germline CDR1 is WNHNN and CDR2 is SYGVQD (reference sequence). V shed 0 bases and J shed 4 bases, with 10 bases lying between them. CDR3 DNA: TGCGCCAGCAGTGAGTCACGGACTTCTTACAATGAGCAGTTCTTC. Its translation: CASSESRTSYNEQFF.

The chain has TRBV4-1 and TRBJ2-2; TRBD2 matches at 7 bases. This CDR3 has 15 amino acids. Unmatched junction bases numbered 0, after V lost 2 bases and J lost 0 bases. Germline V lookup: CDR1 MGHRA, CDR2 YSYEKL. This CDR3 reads CASSQLAANTGELFF. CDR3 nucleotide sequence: TGCGCCAGCAGCCAACTAGCGGCGAACACCGGGGAGCTGTTTTTT.

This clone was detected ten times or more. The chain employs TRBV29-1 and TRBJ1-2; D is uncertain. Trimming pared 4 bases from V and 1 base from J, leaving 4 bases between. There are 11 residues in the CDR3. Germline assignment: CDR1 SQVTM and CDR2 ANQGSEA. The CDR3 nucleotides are TGCAGCGTTGGGGATAACTATGGCTACACCTTC. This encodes CSVGDNYGYTF.

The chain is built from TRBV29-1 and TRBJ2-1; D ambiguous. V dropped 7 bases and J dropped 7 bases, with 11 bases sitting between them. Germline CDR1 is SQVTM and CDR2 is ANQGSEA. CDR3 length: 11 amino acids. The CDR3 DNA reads TGCAGCGCAACCTCTAGAAATGAGCAGTTCTTC. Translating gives CSATSRNEQFF.

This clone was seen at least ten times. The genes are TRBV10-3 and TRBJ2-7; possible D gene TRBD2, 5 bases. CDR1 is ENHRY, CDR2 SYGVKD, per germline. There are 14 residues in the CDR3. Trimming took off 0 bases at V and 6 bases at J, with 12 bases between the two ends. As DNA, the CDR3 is TGTGCCATCAGTGAGTCGAATGTCCGGGGCGAGCAGTACTTC. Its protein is CAISESNVRGEQYF.